This T cell receptor beta chain was obtained from a study of OX40 agonist ivuxolimab in advanced cancers. Regarding the study in general: The costimulatory receptor OX40 (CD134) was targeted by ivuxolimab, a fully human IgG2 agonistic monoclonal antibody. The paper describes the monotherapy dose-escalation part (N ≈ 49 patients) of the phase I trial of ivuxolimab. Of the approximately 54 dose-escalation patients, hepatocellular carcinoma was present in 19, melanoma in approximately 15, renal cell carcinoma in 9 and head and neck cancer in 9. Intravenous ivuxolimab was administered to patients every 2 weeks at six dose levels: 0.01, 0.1, 0.3, 1.5, 3 and 10 mg/kg. Partial responses occurred in three dose-escalation patients, of whom one had hepatocellular carcinoma and two had cutaneous melanoma. Patients were allowed to have had prior anti-PD-1, anti-PD-L1 or anti-CTLA-4 therapy, and about 40% of the dose-escalation patients had been treated with checkpoint inhibitors. The purpose of peripheral TCRbeta sequencing was to test whether ivuxolimab changed TCR sequence diversity and led to clonal T-cell expansion. In the dose-escalation cohort, about four fifths of patients were male, and the mean age was 60 years with a range of roughly 20 to 79.

Of note for this clone: The specificity of this receptor is unknown. No much larger clone exists at a distance of one base, and base qualities are not known.

The trial excluded patients who had a history of autoimmune disease or who were on systemic immunosuppression. Peripheral blood for TCR sequencing was collected from all dose cohorts at baseline, on cycle 4 day 1, and on cycle 7 day 1. The samples were drawn from a first-in-human, open-label, multicenter phase I dose-escalation trial of ivuxolimab. Adults with locally advanced or metastatic melanoma, renal cell carcinoma, hepatocellular carcinoma or head and neck squamous cell carcinoma were enrolled in the trial. Before TCR sequencing, CD4+ T cells and CD8+ T cells were sorted from peripheral blood as separate populations. There are 16 amino acids in the CDR3, from cysteine to phenylalanine inclusive. Only the CDR3 region is kept as DNA, spanning 48 bases read in frame from base 1. Results and caveats for the whole study, not just this receptor: In the 0.1-3.0 mg/kg groups, partial responders had among the lowest normalized peripheral clonal expansion, particularly in CD8+ T cells. Low levels of normalized T-cell clonal expansion were also seen in some nonresponding patients. After ivuxolimab, CD8+ T cells had more expanded clones than CD4+ T cells on average. At doses of 0.1 to 3.0 mg/kg, clonal expansion of both CD4+ and CD8+ blood T cells was observed from baseline to week 6. Antigen specificity was not determined for the clonally expanded peripheral T cells.

Genomic DNA was isolated from the sorted cells so that the TCRbeta CDR3 region could be sequenced. TCRbeta CDR3 regions were sequenced using the immunoSEQ Assay. Not all clones reach the TCRdb copy of this immuneACCESS table, which keeps in-frame sequences only. Checked studies attribute under half of the gap to unresolved V genes and leave the rest unexplained. Recorded for this sample are 85,000 to 100,000 clones; approximately 85% of them occurred a single time. In total, the top ten clones hold around 0.21% of the sample. The V gene is TRBV21-1 and the J gene is TRBJ1-1. TRBV21-1 has pseudogene status. The sample in question was CD4+ or CD8+ T cells sorted from blood, obtained in a trial of the OX40 agonist ivuxolimab. The receptor comes from an adult with an advanced solid tumor such as melanoma, head and neck, liver or kidney cancer. Here the CDR3 is given as CASSKECHSTNTEAFF. The DNA sequence is as follows: TGTGCCAGCAGCAAAGAGTGTCACTCTACCAACACTGAAGCTTTCTTT.